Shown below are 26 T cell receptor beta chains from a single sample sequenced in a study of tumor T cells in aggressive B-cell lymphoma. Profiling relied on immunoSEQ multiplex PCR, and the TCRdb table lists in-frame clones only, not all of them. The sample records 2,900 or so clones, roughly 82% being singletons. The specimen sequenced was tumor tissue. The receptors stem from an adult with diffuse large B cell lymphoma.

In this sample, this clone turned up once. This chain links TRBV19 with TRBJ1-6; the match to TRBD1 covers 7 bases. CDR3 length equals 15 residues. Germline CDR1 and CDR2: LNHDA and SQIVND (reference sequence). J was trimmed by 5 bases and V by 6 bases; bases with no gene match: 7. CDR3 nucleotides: TGTGCCAGTAGGATGGACAGGCTGGATAATTCACCCCTCCACTTT. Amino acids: CASRMDRLDNSPLHF.

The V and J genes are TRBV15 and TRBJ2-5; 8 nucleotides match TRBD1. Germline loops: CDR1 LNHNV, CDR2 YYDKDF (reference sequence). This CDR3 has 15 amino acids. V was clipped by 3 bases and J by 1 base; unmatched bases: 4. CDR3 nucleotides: TGTGCCACCAGCAGGACCGGGACAGGCCAAGAGACCCAGTACTTC. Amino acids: CATSRTGTGQETQYF.

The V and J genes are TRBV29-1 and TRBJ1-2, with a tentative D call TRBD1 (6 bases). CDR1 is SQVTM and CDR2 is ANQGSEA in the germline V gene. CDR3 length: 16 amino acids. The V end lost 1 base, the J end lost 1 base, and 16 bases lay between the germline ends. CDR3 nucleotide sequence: TGCAGCGTTGAAGTGAGGCTCGGACAGCTTAACTATGGCTACACCTTC. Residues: CSVEVRLGQLNYGYTF.

As DNA, the CDR3 is TGTGCCAGCAGCTCTTCCTCCGGGACACCTGGAAACACCATATATTTT. Translation: CASSSSSGTPGNTIYF. The chain combines TRBV5-4 with TRBJ1-3; D perhaps matches TRBD1 (6 bases). The V end was cut by 3 bases, the J end by 2 bases, with 15 bases between. Germline V gene sequence: CDR1 SGHNT, CDR2 YYREEE (reference sequence). The CDR3 totals 16 residues.

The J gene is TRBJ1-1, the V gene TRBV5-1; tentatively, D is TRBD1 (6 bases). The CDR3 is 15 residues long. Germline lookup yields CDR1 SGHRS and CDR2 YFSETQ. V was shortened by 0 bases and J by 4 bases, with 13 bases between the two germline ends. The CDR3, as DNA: TGCGCCAGCAGCTTGGATGGCCCCAGGGGCACTGAAGCTTTCTTT. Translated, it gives CASSLDGPRGTEAFF.

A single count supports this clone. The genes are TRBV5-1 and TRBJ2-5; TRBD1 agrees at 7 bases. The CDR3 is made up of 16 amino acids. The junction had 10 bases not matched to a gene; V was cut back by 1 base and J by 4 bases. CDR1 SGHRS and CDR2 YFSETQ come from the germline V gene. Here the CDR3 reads CASSLRQGMMGETQYF. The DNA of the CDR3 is TGCGCCAGCAGCTTGAGACAGGGAATGATGGGAGAGACCCAGTACTTC.

CDR3 protein: CASSTSGGTLYEQYF. The CDR3 DNA reads TGTGCCAGCAGCACGTCGGGGGGTACCCTCTACGAGCAGTACTTC. The V and J genes are TRBV11-2 and TRBJ2-7; the match to TRBD2 covers 7 bases. The V gene's germline CDR1 is SGHAT and CDR2 FQNNGV. The J segment lost 3 bases and the V segment lost 5 bases, leaving 10 bases of the junction unmatched. This CDR3 spans 15 amino acids.

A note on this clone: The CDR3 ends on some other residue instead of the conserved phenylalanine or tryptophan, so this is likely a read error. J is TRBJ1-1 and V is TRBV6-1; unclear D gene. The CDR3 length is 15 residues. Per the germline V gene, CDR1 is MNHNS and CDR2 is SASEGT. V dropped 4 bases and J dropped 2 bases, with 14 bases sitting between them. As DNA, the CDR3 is TGTGCCAGCAGTGTCCAAGGGCAGGACAACACTGAAGCTTTCTCT. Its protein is CASSVQGQDNTEAFS.

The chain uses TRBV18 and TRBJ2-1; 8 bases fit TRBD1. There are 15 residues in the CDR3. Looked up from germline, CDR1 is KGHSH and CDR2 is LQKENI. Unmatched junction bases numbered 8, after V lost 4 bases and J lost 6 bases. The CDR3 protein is CASSLGITGGNEQFF. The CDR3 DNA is TGTGCCAGCTCACTGGGAATCACAGGGGGCAATGAGCAGTTCTTC.

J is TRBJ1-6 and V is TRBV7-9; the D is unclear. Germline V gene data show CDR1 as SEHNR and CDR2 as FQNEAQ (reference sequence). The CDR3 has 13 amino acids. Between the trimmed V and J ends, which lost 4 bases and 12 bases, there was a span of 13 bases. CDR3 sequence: CASSYDMLLPLHF. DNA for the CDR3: TGTGCCAGCAGCTACGACATGCTCCTACCCCTCCACTTT. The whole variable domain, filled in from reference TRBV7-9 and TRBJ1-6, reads DTGVSQNPRHKITKRGQNVTFRCDPISEHNRLYWYRQTLGQGPEFLTYFQNEAQLEKSRLLSDRFSAERPKGSFSTLEIQRTEQGDSAMYLCASSYDMLLPLHFGNGTRLTVT.

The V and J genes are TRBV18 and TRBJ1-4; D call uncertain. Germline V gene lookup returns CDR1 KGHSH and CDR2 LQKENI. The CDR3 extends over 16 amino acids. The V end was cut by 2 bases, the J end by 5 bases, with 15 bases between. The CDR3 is CASSPWLRSLNEKLFF. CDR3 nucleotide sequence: TGTGCCAGCTCACCATGGTTGAGGTCCCTCAATGAAAAACTGTTTTTT.

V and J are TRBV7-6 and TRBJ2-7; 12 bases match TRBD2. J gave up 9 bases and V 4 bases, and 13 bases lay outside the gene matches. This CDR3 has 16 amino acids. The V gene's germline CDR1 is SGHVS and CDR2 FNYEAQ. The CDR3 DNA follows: TGTGCCAGCAGCTCACGGGGACTAGCGGGCAATGAGAGGCAGTACTTC. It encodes CASSSRGLAGNERQYF.

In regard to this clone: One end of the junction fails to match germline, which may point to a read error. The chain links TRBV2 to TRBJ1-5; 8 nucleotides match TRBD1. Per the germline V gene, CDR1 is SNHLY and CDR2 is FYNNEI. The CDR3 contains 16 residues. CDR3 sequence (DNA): TGTACCAGCAGTGGTCGACAGGGGTTTGGCAATCAGCCCCAGCATTTT. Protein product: CTSSGRQGFGNQPQHF.

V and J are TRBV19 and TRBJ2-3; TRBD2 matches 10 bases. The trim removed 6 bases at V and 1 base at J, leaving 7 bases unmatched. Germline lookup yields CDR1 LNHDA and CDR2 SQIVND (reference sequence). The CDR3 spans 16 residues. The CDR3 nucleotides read TGTGCCAGTAGCTACCTCGGGACTAGCGGCACAGATACGCAGTATTTT. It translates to CASSYLGTSGTDTQYF.

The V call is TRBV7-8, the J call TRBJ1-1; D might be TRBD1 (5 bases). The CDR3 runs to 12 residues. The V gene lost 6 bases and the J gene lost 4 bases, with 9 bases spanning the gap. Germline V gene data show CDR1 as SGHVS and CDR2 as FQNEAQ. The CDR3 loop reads CASRRGGTEAFF. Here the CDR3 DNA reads TGTGCCAGCAGGCGGGGCGGCACTGAAGCTTTCTTT.

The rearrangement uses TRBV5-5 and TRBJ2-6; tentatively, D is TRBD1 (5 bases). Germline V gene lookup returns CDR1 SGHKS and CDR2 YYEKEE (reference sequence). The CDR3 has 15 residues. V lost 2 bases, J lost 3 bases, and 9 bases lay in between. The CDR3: CASSLGVVGANVLTF. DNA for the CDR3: TGTGCCAGCAGCTTAGGGGTCGTTGGGGCCAACGTCCTGACTTTC.

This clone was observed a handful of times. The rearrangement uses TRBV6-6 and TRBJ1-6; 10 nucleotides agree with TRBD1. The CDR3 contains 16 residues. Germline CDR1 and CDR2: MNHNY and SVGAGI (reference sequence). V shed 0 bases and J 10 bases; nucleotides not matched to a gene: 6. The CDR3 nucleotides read TGTGCCAGCAGTTACTCCAGGGACAGGGGAGGATCACCCCTCCACTTT. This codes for CASSYSRDRGGSPLHF.

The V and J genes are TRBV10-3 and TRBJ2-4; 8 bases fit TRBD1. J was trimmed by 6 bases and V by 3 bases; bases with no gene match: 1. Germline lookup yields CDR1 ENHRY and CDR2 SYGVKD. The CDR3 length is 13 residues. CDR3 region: CAISETGGNIQYF. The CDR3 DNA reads TGTGCCATCAGTGAAACAGGGGGAAACATTCAGTACTTC.

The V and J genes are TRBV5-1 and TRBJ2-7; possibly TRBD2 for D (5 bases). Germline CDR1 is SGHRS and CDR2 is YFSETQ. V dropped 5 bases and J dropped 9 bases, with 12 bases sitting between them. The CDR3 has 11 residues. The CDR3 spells CASSYRERQYF. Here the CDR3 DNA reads TGCGCCAGCAGTTACCGGGAAAGGCAGTACTTC.

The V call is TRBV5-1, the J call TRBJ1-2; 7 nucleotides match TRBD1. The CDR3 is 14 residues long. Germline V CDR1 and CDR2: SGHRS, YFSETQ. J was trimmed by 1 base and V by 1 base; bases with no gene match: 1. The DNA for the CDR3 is TGCGCCAGCAGCTTGCGACAGGGTAACTATGGCTACACCTTC. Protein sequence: CASSLRQGNYGYTF.

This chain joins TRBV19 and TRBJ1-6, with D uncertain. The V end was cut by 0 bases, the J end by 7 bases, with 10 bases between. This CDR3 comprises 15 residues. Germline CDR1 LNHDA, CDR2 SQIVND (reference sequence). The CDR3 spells CASSIDRPGNSPLHF. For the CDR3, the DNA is TGTGCCAGTAGTATAGATCGGCCGGGAAATTCACCCCTCCACTTT.

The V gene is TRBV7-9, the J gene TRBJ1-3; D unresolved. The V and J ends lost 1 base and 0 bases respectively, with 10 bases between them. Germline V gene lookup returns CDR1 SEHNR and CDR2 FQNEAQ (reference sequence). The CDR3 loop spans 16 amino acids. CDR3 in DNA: TGTGCCAGCAGCTTAGTAGGAGGATCCTCTGGAAACACCATATATTTT. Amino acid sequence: CASSLVGGSSGNTIYF.

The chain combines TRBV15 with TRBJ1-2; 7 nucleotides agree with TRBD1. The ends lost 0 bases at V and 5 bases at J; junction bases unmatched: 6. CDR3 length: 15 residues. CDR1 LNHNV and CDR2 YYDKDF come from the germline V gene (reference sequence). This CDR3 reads CATSRDQGRGYGYTF. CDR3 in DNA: TGTGCCACCAGCAGAGATCAGGGCAGGGGGTATGGCTACACCTTC.

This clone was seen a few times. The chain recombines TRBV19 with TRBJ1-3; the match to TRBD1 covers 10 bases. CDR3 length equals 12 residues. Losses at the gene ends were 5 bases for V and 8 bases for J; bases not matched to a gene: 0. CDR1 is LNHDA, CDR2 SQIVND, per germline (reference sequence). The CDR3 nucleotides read TGTGCCAGTAGTGGGACAGGGGACACCATATATTTT. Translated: CASSGTGDTIYF.

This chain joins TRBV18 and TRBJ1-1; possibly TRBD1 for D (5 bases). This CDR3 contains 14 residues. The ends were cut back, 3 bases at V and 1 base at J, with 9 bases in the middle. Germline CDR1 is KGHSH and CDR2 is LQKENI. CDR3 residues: CASSPRTGNTEAFF. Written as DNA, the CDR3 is TGTGCCAGCTCACCCCGCACAGGGAACACTGAAGCTTTCTTT.

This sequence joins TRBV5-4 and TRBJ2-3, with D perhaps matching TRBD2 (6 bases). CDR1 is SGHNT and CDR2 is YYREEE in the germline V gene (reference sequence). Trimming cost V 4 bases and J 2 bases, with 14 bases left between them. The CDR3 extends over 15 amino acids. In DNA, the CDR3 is TGTGCCAGCAGCCCCCCCCTAGCGCCCACAGATACGCAGTATTTT. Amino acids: CASSPPLAPTDTQYF. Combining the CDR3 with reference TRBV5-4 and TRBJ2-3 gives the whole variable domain ETGVTQSPTHLIKTRGQQVTLRCSSQSGHNTVSWYQQALGQGPQFIFQYYREEENGRGNFPPRFSGLQFPNYSSELNVNALELDDSALYLCASSPPLAPTDTQYFGPGTRLTVL.